This T cell receptor beta chain was identified during a study of cytomegalovirus exposure and HLA in healthy donors. Study conclusions and caveats: The study labeled 150 to 200 TCR beta chains cytomegalovirus-associated. Later analysis associated a missense DCLRE1C variant with TCR beta V- and J-gene trimming.

Use of 60 Vbeta and 13 Jbeta primers characterized the PCR. The repertoire was sequenced with immunoSEQ multiplex PCR; TCRdb's copy has only in-frame clones and lacks some. The top ten hold 13% of the sample, which has about 110,000 clones, over 65% seen once. On this clone: Its antigen is currently unknown.

The V gene's germline CDR1 is SGHVS and CDR2 FQNEAQ. The CDR3 extends over 15 amino acids. The junction had 6 bases not matched to a gene; V was cut back by 4 bases and J by 8 bases. Sequenced: PBMCs. This clonotype was obtained from a man younger than 40 in good health and CMV-seropositive. The chain has TRBV7-8 and TRBJ2-1; 12 bases match TRBD2. The CDR3 reads CASSSASGGAYEQFF. The CDR3 DNA sequence: TGTGCCAGCAGCTCCGCTAGCGGGGGGGCTTATGAGCAGTTCTTC.